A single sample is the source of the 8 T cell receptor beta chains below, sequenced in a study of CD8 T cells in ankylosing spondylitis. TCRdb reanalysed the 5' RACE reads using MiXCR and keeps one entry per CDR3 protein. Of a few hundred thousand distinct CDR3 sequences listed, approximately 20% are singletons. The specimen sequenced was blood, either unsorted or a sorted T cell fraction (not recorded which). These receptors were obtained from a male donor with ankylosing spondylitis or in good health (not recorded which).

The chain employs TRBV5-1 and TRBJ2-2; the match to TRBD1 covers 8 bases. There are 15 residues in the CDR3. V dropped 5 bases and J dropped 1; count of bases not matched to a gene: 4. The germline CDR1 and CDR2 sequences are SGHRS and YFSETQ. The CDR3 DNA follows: TGCGCCAGCAGAGCCGGGACAGGGAACACCGGGGAGCTGTTTTTT. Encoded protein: CASRAGTGNTGELFF.

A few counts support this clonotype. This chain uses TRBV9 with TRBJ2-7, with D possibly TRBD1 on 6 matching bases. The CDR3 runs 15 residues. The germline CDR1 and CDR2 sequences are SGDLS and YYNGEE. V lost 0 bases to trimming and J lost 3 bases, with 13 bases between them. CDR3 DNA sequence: TGTGCCAGCAGCGTAGGGGCAGGGGCTAGCTACGAGCAGTACTTC. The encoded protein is CASSVGAGASYEQYF.

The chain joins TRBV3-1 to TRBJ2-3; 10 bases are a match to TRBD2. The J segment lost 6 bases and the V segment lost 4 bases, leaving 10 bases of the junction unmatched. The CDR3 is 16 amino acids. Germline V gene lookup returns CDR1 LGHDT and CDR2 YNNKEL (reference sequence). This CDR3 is CASSPILAGVSDTQYF. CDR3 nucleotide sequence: TGTGCCAGCAGCCCGATCCTAGCGGGAGTTTCCGATACGCAGTATTTT.

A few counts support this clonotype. This CDR3 reads CASSLVSQGKETQYF. CDR3 nucleotides: TGTGCCAGCAGTTTAGTCTCGCAGGGGAAAGAGACCCAGTACTTC. V gene TRBV12-3 or TRBV12-4 combines with J gene TRBJ2-5, with D possibly being TRBD1 (6 bases). Deletions cut 1 base from V and 3 bases from J, with 12 bases between. The CDR3 is 15 amino acids.

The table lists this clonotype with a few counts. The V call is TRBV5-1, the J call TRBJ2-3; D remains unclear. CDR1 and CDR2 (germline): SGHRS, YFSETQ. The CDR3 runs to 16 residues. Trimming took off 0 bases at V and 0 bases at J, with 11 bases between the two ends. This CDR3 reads CASSLASGLSTDTQYF. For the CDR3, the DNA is TGCGCCAGCAGCTTGGCCAGTGGTTTGAGCACAGATACGCAGTATTTT.

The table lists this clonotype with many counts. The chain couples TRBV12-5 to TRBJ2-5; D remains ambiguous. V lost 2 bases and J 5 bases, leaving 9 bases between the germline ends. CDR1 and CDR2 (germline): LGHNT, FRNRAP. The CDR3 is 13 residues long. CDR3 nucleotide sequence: TGTGCTAGTGGTTTGTGGTCGTTCGAGACCCAGTACTTC. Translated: CASGLWSFETQYF. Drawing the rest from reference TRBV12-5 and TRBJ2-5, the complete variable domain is DARVTQTPRHKVTEMGQEVTMRCQPILGHNTVFWYRQTMMQGLELLAYFRNRAPLDDSGMPKDRFSAEMPDATLATLKIQPSEPRDSAVYFCASGLWSFETQYFGPGTRLLVL.

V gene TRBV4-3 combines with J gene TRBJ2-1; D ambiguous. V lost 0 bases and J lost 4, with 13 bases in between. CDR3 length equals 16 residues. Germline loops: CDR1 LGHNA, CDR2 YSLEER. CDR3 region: CASSQDRLRGYNEQFF. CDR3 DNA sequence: TGCGCCAGCAGCCAAGATCGCCTCCGTGGGTACAATGAGCAGTTCTTC.

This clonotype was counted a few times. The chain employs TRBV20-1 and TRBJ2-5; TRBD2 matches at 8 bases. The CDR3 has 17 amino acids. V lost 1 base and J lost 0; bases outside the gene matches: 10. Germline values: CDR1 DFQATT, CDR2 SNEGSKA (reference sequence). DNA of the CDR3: TGCAGTGCTAGAGTGGCTAGCGGGTACCTGTACCAAGAGACCCAGTACTTC. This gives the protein CSARVASGYLYQETQYF.